The 14 T cell receptor beta chains reported below all come from one sample, sequenced in a study of CD8 T cells in ankylosing spondylitis. TCRdb called the 5' RACE reads again in MiXCR, with one record for every CDR3 protein. The sample lists around 320,000 distinct CDR3 sequences, around 20% seen once, with 3.5% to 4.5% in the top ten. The specimen was blood, either unsorted or a sorted T cell fraction (not recorded which). Receptors were obtained from a female donor with ankylosing spondylitis or in good health (not recorded which).

This chain uses TRBV29-1 with TRBJ1-5; 12 positions agree with TRBD1. V dropped 4 bases and J dropped 5; count of bases not matched to a gene: 3. CDR3 size: 14 residues. CDR1 and CDR2 from the germline V gene are SQVTM and ANQGSEA. The CDR3 DNA sequence: TGCAGCGTTGGGGACAGGGGGCCTCATCAGCCCCAGCATTTT. Amino acids: CSVGDRGPHQPQHF.

In this sample, this clonotype turned up a few times. The chain is built from TRBV4-3 and TRBJ2-3; possibly TRBD2 for D (5 bases). CDR1 is LGHNA and CDR2 is YSLEER in the germline V gene. The CDR3 sequence is 16 residues long. V shed 0 bases and J shed 2 bases, with 12 bases lying between them. The CDR3 nucleotides read TGCGCCAGCAGCCAAGAAACCGGAGGCCACACAGATACGCAGTATTTT. Its protein is CASSQETGGHTDTQYF.

This clonotype was detected only a few times. This CDR3 is missing its conserved last phenylalanine or tryptophan, likely due to a read error. The CDR3, as DNA: TGCGCCAGCAGCCAATCATCAACGCAGGGACACCGCTATGGCTACACCTTA. Translation: CASSQSSTQGHRYGYTL. V usage is TRBV4-3 and J usage is TRBJ1-2, with D possibly TRBD1 on 6 matching bases. V dropped 2 bases and J dropped 4 bases, with 20 bases sitting between them. CDR1 is LGHNA and CDR2 is YSLEER in the germline V gene. The CDR3 loop spans 17 amino acids.

There are a few counts of this clonotype. V is TRBV7-2 and J is TRBJ2-3; 8 bases fit TRBD2. Germline CDR1 reads SGHTA; CDR2 reads FQGNSA. V lost 9 bases, J lost 2 bases, and 13 bases stayed unmatched. There are 16 residues in the CDR3. The CDR3 protein is CASSLAGPISTDTQYF. CDR3 bases: TGTGCCAGTTCCCTAGCGGGTCCCATCTCCACAGATACGCAGTATTTT.

The chain combines TRBV4-3 with TRBJ1-2; D gene unclear. The CDR3 totals 15 residues. CDR1 is LGHNA, CDR2 YSLEER, per germline. Trimming cost V 4 bases and J 4 bases, with 16 bases left between them. CDR3 nucleotide sequence: TGCGCCAGCAGCCCGGGTGGGAGTTTAACCTATGGCTACACCTTC. It translates to CASSPGGSLTYGYTF.

Many counts were recorded for this clonotype. The chain has TRBV12-3 or TRBV12-4 and TRBJ1-2, with D possibly TRBD1 on 6 matching bases. Trimming left V 6 bases short and J 3 bases short, with 11 bases between. The CDR3 extends over 13 amino acids. The CDR3 loop reads CASSLQGYYGYTF. The DNA for the CDR3 is TGTGCCAGCAGCCTACAGGGTTACTATGGCTACACCTTC.

This clonotype has a handful of counts. This sequence joins TRBV7-3 and TRBJ1-1; a possible D gene is TRBD1 (6 bases). Germline-derived CDR1 and CDR2 are SGHTA and FQGTGA. CDR3 length equals 14 residues. Deletions cut 4 bases from V and 11 bases from J, with 20 bases between. CDR3 nucleotides: TGTGCCAGCAGCTCGGACAGTGCGGGAGGGAGGGCTTTCTTT. The encoded protein is CASSSDSAGGRAFF.

This clonotype was picked up a small number of times. In DNA, the CDR3 is TGTGCCAGCAGCCTGACTTGGGCTACCTACAATGAGCAGTTCTTC. Translated, it gives CASSLTWATYNEQFF. The V call is TRBV9, the J call TRBJ2-1; no reliable D call. Germline V gives CDR1 SGDLS, CDR2 YYNGEE. Trimming removed 4 bases from V and 2 bases from J, with 13 bases in between. The CDR3 is made up of 15 amino acids. The whole variable domain, filled in from reference TRBV9 and TRBJ2-1, reads DSGVTQTPKHLITATGQRVTLRCSPRSGDLSVYWYQQSLDQGLQFLIQYYNGEERAKGNILERFSAQQFPDLHSELNLSSLELGDSALYFCASSLTWATYNEQFFGPGTRLTVL.

This clonotype was recorded only once. The chain links TRBV4-3 to TRBJ2-1; TRBD2 aligns across 7 bases. V lost 1 base and J lost 8; bases outside the gene matches: 11. CDR3 length: 16 residues. In germline, CDR1 is LGHNA, CDR2 YSLEER. The CDR3 bases are TGCGCCAGCAGCCAAGGGAAAAGCGGGAAGGTACATGAGCAGTTCTTC. Translating it yields CASSQGKSGKVHEQFF.

This clonotype turned up a few times. V and J are TRBV7-9 and TRBJ1-1; D might be TRBD1 (6 bases). The CDR3 sequence is 15 residues long. CDR1 is SEHNR and CDR2 is FQNEAQ in the germline V gene (reference sequence). The V end lost 5 bases, the J end lost 3 bases, and 16 bases lay between the germline ends. The CDR3 DNA is TGTGCCAGCAGCGCTGACAGGCTAGGGGACACTGAAGCTTTCTTT. This codes for CASSADRLGDTEAFF.

This clonotype has just a few counts. The rearrangement joins TRBV30 to TRBJ2-5; possibly TRBD1 for D (5 bases). The CDR3 runs to 13 residues. V was clipped by 0 bases and J by 6 bases, with 11 bases between them. Germline V CDR1 and CDR2: GTSNPN, SVGIG (reference sequence). The CDR3, as DNA: TGTGCCTGGAGTGTCGACAGATGGAAGACCCAGTACTTC. The encoded protein is CAWSVDRWKTQYF.

This clonotype was recorded a few times. The rearrangement joins TRBV29-1 to TRBJ2-7; no clear D gene. Germline V gene sequence: CDR1 SQVTM, CDR2 ANQGSEA. This CDR3 contains 12 residues. V was cut by 4 bases and J by 0 bases, with 7 bases left in between. CDR3: CSVGSLSYEQYF. CDR3 coding DNA: TGCAGCGTTGGGAGTCTCTCCTACGAGCAGTACTTC.

This chain links TRBV7-9 with TRBJ2-3, with TRBD2 as a possible D gene (6 bases). The CDR3 is 16 amino acids. Between the trimmed V and J ends, which lost 5 bases and 4 bases, there was a span of 19 bases. The V gene's germline CDR1 is SEHNR and CDR2 FQNEAQ (reference sequence). The CDR3: CASSPSAAERADTQYF. CDR3 bases: TGTGCCAGCAGCCCATCTGCGGCTGAGCGGGCAGATACGCAGTATTTT.

This clonotype was counted ten times or more. This chain joins TRBV7-8 and TRBJ1-5, with TRBD1 as a possible D gene (5 bases). CDR1 and CDR2 from the germline V gene are SGHVS and FQNEAQ. There are 14 residues in the CDR3. V gave up 1 base and J gave up 6 bases, with 10 bases separating them. CDR3 sequence reads: CASSLVRASQPQHF. CDR3 sequence (DNA): TGTGCCAGCAGCTTAGTCAGGGCCAGTCAGCCCCAGCATTTT.